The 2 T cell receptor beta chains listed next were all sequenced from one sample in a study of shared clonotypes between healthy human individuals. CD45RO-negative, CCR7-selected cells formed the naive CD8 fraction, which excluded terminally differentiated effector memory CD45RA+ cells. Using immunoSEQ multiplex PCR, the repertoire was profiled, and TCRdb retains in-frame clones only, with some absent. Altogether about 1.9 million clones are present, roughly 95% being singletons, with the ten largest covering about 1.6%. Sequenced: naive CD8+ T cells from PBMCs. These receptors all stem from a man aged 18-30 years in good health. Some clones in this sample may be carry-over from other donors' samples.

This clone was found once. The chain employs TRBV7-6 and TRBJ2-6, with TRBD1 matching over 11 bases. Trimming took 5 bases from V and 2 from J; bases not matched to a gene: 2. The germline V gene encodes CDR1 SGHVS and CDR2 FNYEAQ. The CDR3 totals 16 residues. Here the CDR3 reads CASSKGQGAGANVLTF. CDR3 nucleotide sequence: TGTGCCAGCAGCAAGGGACAGGGGGCTGGGGCCAACGTCCTGACTTTC.

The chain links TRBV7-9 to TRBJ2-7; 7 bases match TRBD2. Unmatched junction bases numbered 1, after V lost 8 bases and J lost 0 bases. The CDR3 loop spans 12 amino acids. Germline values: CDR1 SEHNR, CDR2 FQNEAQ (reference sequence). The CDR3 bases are TGTGCCAGCGCGGGGGACTCCTACGAGCAGTACTTC. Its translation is CASAGDSYEQYF.